This T cell receptor (beta chain) originates from a study of blood T cell repertoires in COVID-19. Study information: COVID-19 samples collected from the United States, Italy and Spain covered acute and convalescent phases.

Data came from immunoSEQ multiplex PCR; TCRdb stores just in-frame clones and leaves some out. The sample has some 250,000 clones, about 70% seen once. This clone was found a few times. The CDR3 has 19 amino acids. Germline assignment: CDR1 MNHEY and CDR2 SMNVEV (reference sequence). The J segment lost 0 bases and the V segment lost 7 bases, leaving 15 bases of the junction unmatched. The clonotype was recovered from a woman aged 80 or older with acute or convalescent COVID-19. The chain carries TRBV27 and TRBJ2-1; 10 nucleotides agree with TRBD2. The source material was peripheral blood. The CDR3 region has the DNA TGTGCCAGCACTCCCGTTCCAGCGGGGGGGACGAGCTCCTACAATGAGCAGTTCTTC. Translation: CASTPVPAGGTSSYNEQFF.